Each of the 24 T cell receptor beta chains below was sequenced from the same sample in a study of cytomegalovirus exposure and HLA in healthy donors. In the PCR, 60 Vbeta and 13 Jbeta primers were used. Sequenced by immunoSEQ multiplex PCR; TCRdb stores in-frame clones only, minus some. Here the sample spans about 110,000 clones, almost 70% being singletons. The source material was PBMCs. The receptors derive from a man aged 30 to 45 in good health and CMV-seropositive.

This clone was counted a few times. The chain carries TRBV11-2 and TRBJ2-7; no reliable D call. Germline CDR1 reads SGHAT; CDR2 reads FQNNGV. V dropped 6 bases and J dropped 1 base, with 13 bases sitting between them. The CDR3 sequence is 14 residues long. CDR3 residues: CASSLNRVSYEQYV. In DNA, the CDR3 is TGTGCCAGCAGTTTAAACCGGGTTTCCTACGAGCAGTACGTC.

This clone has more than one count but fewer than ten. V gene TRBV29-1 combines with J gene TRBJ2-1; 7 positions match TRBD1. CDR3 size: 14 residues. Trimming took 5 bases from V and 0 from J; bases not matched to a gene: 4. Germline CDR1 and CDR2: SQVTM and ANQGSEA. The CDR3 nucleotides are TGCAGCGTTAGCAGGGGGAGCTCCTACAATGAGCAGTTCTTC. This codes for CSVSRGSSYNEQFF.

Here the CDR3 DNA reads TGTGCCAGCCGGAGGGATAACGCAATCTACGAGCAGTACTTC. Its protein is CASRRDNAIYEQYF. The gene calls are TRBV6-5 and TRBJ2-7, with a weak D call TRBD2 (6 bases). There are 14 residues in the CDR3. Germline V gene sequence: CDR1 MNHEY, CDR2 SVGAGI. V shed 8 bases and J shed 3 bases, with 17 bases lying between them.

This clone was detected a few times. V and J are TRBV18 and TRBJ1-2, with D possibly matching TRBD1 (6 bases). Germline lookup yields CDR1 KGHSH and CDR2 LQKENI. The CDR3 runs to 15 residues. V lost 3 bases, J lost 2 bases, and 13 bases lay in between. DNA for the CDR3: TGTGCCAGCTCACCCGACAGGATGAGAAACTATGGCTACACCTTC. It encodes CASSPDRMRNYGYTF.

The chain has TRBV4-1 and TRBJ1-1; D is perhaps TRBD1 (5 bases). The CDR3 extends over 14 amino acids. V lost 0 bases and J 4 bases, leaving 9 bases between the germline ends. The germline V gene has CDR1 MGHRA and CDR2 YSYEKL. The CDR3 coding sequence is TGCGCCAGCAGCCAAGAGGGCAGGGCCACTGAAGCTTTCTTT. Encoded protein: CASSQEGRATEAFF.

The chain combines TRBV5-8 with TRBJ1-1; TRBD1 aligns across 12 bases. The CDR3 is 16 amino acids. CDR1 is SGHTS and CDR2 is YDEGEE in the germline V gene. Unmatched junction bases numbered 9, after V lost 5 bases and J lost 4 bases. The DNA of the CDR3 is TGTGCCAGCAGACCCCGGGACAGGGGGCTGGGCACTGAAGCTTTCTTT. It is translated as CASRPRDRGLGTEAFF.

The gene calls are TRBV4-1 and TRBJ2-5; TRBD2 is a possible D gene (5 bases). Germline CDR1 is MGHRA and CDR2 is YSYEKL. V was clipped by 0 bases and J by 5 bases, with 13 bases between them. The CDR3 runs to 15 residues. The chain's CDR3 is CASSQDREHVETQYF. The DNA for the CDR3 is TGCGCCAGCAGCCAAGACCGGGAACATGTGGAGACCCAGTACTTC.

The V call is TRBV5-8, the J call TRBJ2-7; unclear D gene. Germline V gives CDR1 SGHTS, CDR2 YDEGEE. This CDR3 has 11 amino acids. V dropped 1 base and J dropped 6 bases, with 5 bases sitting between them. DNA of the CDR3: TGTGCCAGCAGCTTGATGGCCGAGCAGTACTTC. Residues: CASSLMAEQYF.

This chain links TRBV5-6 with TRBJ1-6, with 7 bases that match TRBD1. The length of the CDR3 is 17 residues. Trimming took 4 bases from V and 1 from J; bases not matched to a gene: 8. Germline V gives CDR1 SGHDT, CDR2 YYEEEE. CDR3 DNA sequence: TGTGCCAGCAGCCAGACAGGGTTGAGATCCTATAATTCACCCCTCCACTTT. Encoded protein: CASSQTGLRSYNSPLHF.

V usage is TRBV1 and J usage is TRBJ2-5; the table's D call of TRBD2 was not tested on the DNA. TRBV1 counts as a pseudogene. CDR3 length equals 16 residues. CDR3 bases: TGCACCAGCAGCCAAGAAGGAAGCGGGGGGGCGGAGACCCAGTACTTC. It specifies CTSSQEGSGGAETQYF.

This clone appeared a few times. The gene calls are TRBV6-6 and TRBJ2-2, with a possible D match to TRBD1 (6 bases). The germline V gene has CDR1 MNHNY and CDR2 SVGAGI (reference sequence). The V gene lost 6 bases and the J gene lost 5 bases, with 19 bases spanning the gap. The CDR3 extends over 16 amino acids. CDR3 amino acids: CASSPTGSVQTGELFF. The DNA for the CDR3 is TGTGCCAGCAGCCCGACAGGTTCAGTCCAGACCGGGGAGCTGTTTTTT.

J is TRBJ1-1 and V is TRBV28; no reliable D call. Germline V lookup: CDR1 MDHEN, CDR2 SYDVKM. V was shortened by 1 base and J by 1 base, with 4 bases between the two germline ends. CDR3 length equals 13 residues. The CDR3 DNA follows: TGTGCCAGCAGTTTATCAGGGAACACTGAAGCTTTCTTT. Translated, it gives CASSLSGNTEAFF.

V and J are TRBV2 and TRBJ2-1; D remains ambiguous. Germline V CDR1 and CDR2: SNHLY, FYNNEI. V was clipped by 4 bases and J by 5 bases, with 18 bases between them. This CDR3 has 16 amino acids. CDR3 loop: CASSGRRTTQDNEQFF. CDR3 sequence (DNA): TGTGCCAGCAGTGGACGGCGTACGACCCAGGACAATGAGCAGTTCTTC.

V is TRBV6-1 and J is TRBJ1-4; 9 bases are a match to TRBD1. The V gene end was trimmed by 4 bases and the J gene end by 8 bases; junction bases not matched to a gene: 5. Germline CDR1 is MNHNS and CDR2 is SASEGT. This CDR3 is 14 amino acids long. The CDR3 loop reads CASSGNRGREKLFF. CDR3 sequence (DNA): TGTGCCAGCAGTGGAAACAGGGGGCGGGAAAAACTGTTTTTT.

This clone was detected once. The genes are TRBV6-1 and TRBJ1-6; D possibly corresponds to TRBD1 (6 bases). Per germline, CDR1 MNHNS and CDR2 SASEGT. The CDR3 is 15 amino acids. Trimming removed 7 bases from V and 0 bases from J, with 10 bases in between. CDR3 amino acids: CASTRTDSYNSPLHF. DNA for the CDR3: TGTGCCAGCACTAGGACAGACTCCTATAATTCACCCCTCCACTTT.

This clone was detected only a few times. The chain carries TRBV6-4 and TRBJ1-2; no clear D gene. The CDR3 length is 10 residues. CDR1 is MRHNA and CDR2 is SNTAGT in the germline V gene. CDR3 DNA sequence: TGTGGGGTCGGGAGTGGTGGCTACACCTTC. It specifies CGVGSGGYTF.

V and J are TRBV21-1 and TRBJ2-4; TRBD1 was called by the table and not checked on the DNA. TRBV21-1 is a pseudogene segment. CDR3 length: 17 residues. The CDR3 protein is CASSTRRQSASFAIQYF. The CDR3 region has the DNA TGTGCCAGCAGCACCAGAAGACAGTCAGCATCCTTCGCCATTCAGTACTTC.

This clone was observed once. J is TRBJ2-7 and V is TRBV4-1; D unresolved. The CDR3 length is 15 residues. Germline assignment: CDR1 MGHRA and CDR2 YSYEKL. V was pared by 1 base and J by 4 bases, with 14 bases between. The CDR3 DNA reads as TGCGCCAGCAGCCAAGGTACGCTAGAACTATACGAGCAGTACTTC. Translating gives CASSQGTLELYEQYF.

This clone has just one count. The chain couples TRBV7-3 to TRBJ2-2, with 9 bases fitting TRBD1. This CDR3 region has 17 residues. Trimming removed 1 base from V and 2 bases from J; junction bases left unmatched: 5. The germline V gene has CDR1 SGHTA and CDR2 FQGTGA. The CDR3 DNA reads TGTGCCAGCAGCTTAAGGACAGGGGTTCAAAACACCGGGGAGCTGTTTTTT. This gives the protein CASSLRTGVQNTGELFF.

This clone was observed once. The V gene is TRBV15, the J gene TRBJ2-7; a weak D match, TRBD1 (6 bases). Trimming took 3 bases from V and 2 from J, leaving 14 bases between them. This CDR3 has 15 residues. CDR1 LNHNV and CDR2 YYDKDF come from the germline V gene (reference sequence). The CDR3 nucleotides read TGTGCCACCAGCAGTGGCCCTGGACAGACCTACGAGCAGTACTTC. Its protein product is CATSSGPGQTYEQYF. Using reference TRBV15 and TRBJ2-7 for the parts outside the CDR3, the full variable domain is DAMVIQNPRYQVTQFGKPVTLSCSQTLNHNVMYWYQQKSSQAPKLLFHYYDKDFNNEADTPDNFQSRRPNTSFCFLDIRSPGLGDTAMYLCATSSGPGQTYEQYFGPGTRLTVT.

This rearrangement joins TRBV29-1 to TRBJ1-1; D is unresolved. Germline values: CDR1 SQVTM, CDR2 ANQGSEA. The CDR3 has 12 residues. Trimming cost V 7 bases and J 1 base, with 10 bases left between them. CDR3 bases: TGCAGCGCCAGCCGACAGAACACTGAAGCTTTCTTT. Residues: CSASRQNTEAFF.

The chain employs TRBV27 and TRBJ2-7; D gene ambiguous. Germline assignment: CDR1 MNHEY and CDR2 SMNVEV (reference sequence). This CDR3 contains 14 residues. V was clipped by 2 bases and J by 7 bases, with 15 bases between them. CDR3 in DNA: TGTGCCAGCAGTTTAATAGGTGGGTCGCGGGAGCAGTACTTC. As protein: CASSLIGGSREQYF.

V and J are TRBV2 and TRBJ2-3; a possible D gene is TRBD2 (6 bases). The ends were cut back, 7 bases at V and 2 bases at J, with 13 bases in the middle. This CDR3 comprises 14 residues. Looked up from germline, CDR1 is SNHLY and CDR2 is FYNNEI. The CDR3 reads CASNTGLDTDTQYF. CDR3 sequence (DNA): TGTGCCAGCAACACGGGACTCGACACAGATACGCAGTATTTT. Variable domain in full (rest from reference TRBV2 and TRBJ2-3): EPEVTQTPSHQVTQMGQEVILRCVPISNHLYFYWYRQILGQKVEFLVSFYNNEISEKSEIFDDQFSVERPDGSNFTLKIRSTKLEDSAMYFCASNTGLDTDTQYFGPGTRLTVL.

V and J are TRBV18 and TRBJ1-5, with TRBD1 identical over 8 bases. The J segment lost 4 bases and the V segment lost 4 bases, leaving 6 bases of the junction unmatched. Germline V gives CDR1 KGHSH, CDR2 LQKENI. CDR3 size: 15 residues. This CDR3 is CASSRDRGRNQPQHF. The CDR3 DNA reads TGTGCCAGCTCACGCGACAGGGGTAGAAATCAGCCCCAGCATTTT.